This T cell receptor beta chain was documented in a study of T cells in Graves' hyperthyroidism and ophthalmopathy. V shed 7 bases and J shed 1 base, with 14 bases lying between them. There are 14 residues in the CDR3. Germline CDR1 and CDR2: SNHLY and FYNNEI. Researchers amplified the TCR beta CDR3 regions from RNA transcripts. HTBI primers were employed in a first-round RT-PCR of the TCR CDR3. MiXCR, applied by TCRdb to the multiplex PCR reads, yields one record per CDR3 protein. Of about 610,000 distinct CDR3 sequences in the sample, about 14% were seen once. This clonotype was counted between two and nine times.

Sequenced input: blood. The origin of this receptor is a woman aged 40 to 50 with Graves' ophthalmopathy. The chain has TRBV2 and TRBJ2-7; either TRBD1 or TRBD2 may supply D (5 bases each). This CDR3 reads CASNRDGNSYEQYF. The CDR3 region has the DNA TGTGCCAGCAACCGGGACGGGAATTCCTACGAGCAGTACTTC.